This T cell receptor (beta chain) was captured by sequencing in a study of blood T cell repertoires in COVID-19. The overall study: Spain, Italy and the United States supplied samples that represented acute and convalescent COVID-19. From T cells, B-cell-depleted T cells, or PBMCs came the material, which was cDNA or gDNA.

The Seattle patients, enrolled during active infection, were followed longitudinally. Original analysis: Nucleated cell number was recorded as an estimate derived from reference gene primer amplification. Produced via immunoSEQ multiplex PCR; TCRdb's table is partial and in-frame only. V, J and clone size reflect that table, while D and trimming were determined from the DNA. This sample carries around 430,000 clones, more than 70% of them seen once, and the ten largest clones take roughly an eighth. The clonotype comes from a woman in her 50s with COVID-19, enrolled during active disease. Specimen: peripheral blood.

CDR3 sequence: CASSQVGFNSPLHF. The CDR3 DNA is TGTGCCAGCAGCCAAGTCGGGTTCAATTCACCCCTCCACTTT. The V gene is TRBV3-1 (or the pseudogene TRBV3-2), the J gene TRBJ1-6; no clear D. V lost 1 base to trimming and J lost 7 bases, with 8 bases between them. The CDR3 is 14 amino acids. Germline CDR1 LGHDT, CDR2 YNNKEL (reference sequence).